The present entry profiles one T cell receptor beta chain with its context. Its specificity is unknown. The data originate from a study of CD8 T cells in Susac syndrome. The V gene end was trimmed by 6 bases and the J gene end by 2 bases; junction bases not matched to a gene: 5. There are 14 residues in the CDR3. The germline V gene has CDR1 LNHDA and CDR2 SQIVND (reference sequence). Regarding the study as a whole: In its TCR sequencing and HLA analysis, the study acknowledged that the number of individuals was relatively small.

Negative isolation yielded CD8+ and CD4+ T cells; FACS enriched TEMRA cells. RNA totalling roughly 0.45 to 1 ug underwent reverse transcription with random hexamers. Multiplex immunoSEQ PCR targeted 54 Vbeta and 13 Jbeta TCR beta segments. TCRdb called the immunoSEQ multiplex PCR reads again in MiXCR, with one record for every CDR3 protein. The repertoire holds a few hundred thousand distinct CDR3 sequences, with about 90% as singletons. This TCR derives from a human donor with multiple sclerosis. V and J are TRBV19 and TRBJ1-2; TRBD1 matches 8 bases. The sample taken for sequencing was CD4+ T cells from PBMCs. Written as DNA, the CDR3 is TGTGCCAGTAGCTACAGGGGGTCGAACTATGGCTACACCTTC. Translating it yields CASSYRGSNYGYTF. The entire variable domain, with the rest obtained from reference TRBV19 and TRBJ1-2, is as follows: DGGITQSPKYLFRKEGQNVTLSCEQNLNHDAMYWYRQDPGQGLRLIYYSQIVNDFQKGDIAEGYSVSREKKESFPLTVTSAQKNPTAFYLCASSYRGSNYGYTFGSGTRLTVV.